What follows are 2 T cell receptor beta chains derived from one specimen sequenced in a study of T cells after posttransplantation cyclophosphamide. Assay: immunoSEQ multiplex PCR; the TCRdb copy retains only in-frame clones and omits some. Observed in the sample are 25,000 to 35,000 clones, none of them singletons. Specimen: PBMCs. The receptors originated from a woman between 55 and 75 years old in good health, CMV-negative, and a related stem cell transplant donor.

At least ten counts were recorded for this clone. This rearrangement joins TRBV9 to TRBJ2-1; D is perhaps TRBD2 (5 bases). V was shortened by 3 bases and J by 5 bases, with 15 bases between the two germline ends. The CDR3 totals 15 residues. The germline CDR1 and CDR2 sequences are SGDLS and YYNGEE. CDR3 coding DNA: TGTGCCAGCAGCGCTGGGCGGGCTTTGCACAATGAGCAGTTCTTC. Translation gives CASSAGRALHNEQFF. Based on the CDR3 plus reference TRBV9 and TRBJ2-1, the full variable domain is DSGVTQTPKHLITATGQRVTLRCSPRSGDLSVYWYQQSLDQGLQFLIQYYNGEERAKGNILERFSAQQFPDLHSELNLSSLELGDSALYFCASSAGRALHNEQFFGPGTRLTVL.

This clone was recorded at least ten times. The chain is built from TRBV2 and TRBJ2-3, with 12 positions matching TRBD2. The V segment lost 8 bases and the J segment 4 bases; nucleotides outside the gene matches: 28. The CDR3 is made up of 22 amino acids. Germline values: CDR1 SNHLY, CDR2 FYNNEI. The CDR3 loop reads CASSLTTSGSGWSSRGADTQYF. DNA of the CDR3: TGTGCCAGCTCCCTCACGACTAGCGGGAGCGGGTGGAGCTCTCGGGGAGCAGATACGCAGTATTTT.